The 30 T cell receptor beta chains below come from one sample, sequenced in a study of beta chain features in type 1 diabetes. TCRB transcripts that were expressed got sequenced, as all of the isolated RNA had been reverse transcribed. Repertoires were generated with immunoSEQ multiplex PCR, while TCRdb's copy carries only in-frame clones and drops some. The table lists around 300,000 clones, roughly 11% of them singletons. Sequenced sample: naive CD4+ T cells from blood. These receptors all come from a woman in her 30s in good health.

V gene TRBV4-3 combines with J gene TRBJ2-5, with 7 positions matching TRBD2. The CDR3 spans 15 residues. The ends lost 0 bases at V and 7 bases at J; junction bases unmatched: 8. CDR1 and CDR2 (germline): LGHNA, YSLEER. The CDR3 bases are TGCGCCAGCAGCCAAGATCGGGCTGGGGGGGGGACCCAGTACTTC. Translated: CASSQDRAGGGTQYF.

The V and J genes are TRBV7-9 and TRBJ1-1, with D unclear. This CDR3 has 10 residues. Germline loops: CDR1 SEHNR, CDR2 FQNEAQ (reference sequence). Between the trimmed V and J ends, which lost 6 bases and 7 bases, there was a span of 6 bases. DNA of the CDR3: TGTGCCAGCAGAATCGGTGAAGCTTTCTTT. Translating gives CASRIGEAFF.

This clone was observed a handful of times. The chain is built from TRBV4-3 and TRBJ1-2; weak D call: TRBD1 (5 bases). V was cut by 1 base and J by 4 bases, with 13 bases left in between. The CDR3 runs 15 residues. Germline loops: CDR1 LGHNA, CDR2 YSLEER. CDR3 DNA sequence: TGCGCCAGCAGCCAAGGTGCAGGGAATCTCTATGGCTACACCTTC. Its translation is CASSQGAGNLYGYTF.

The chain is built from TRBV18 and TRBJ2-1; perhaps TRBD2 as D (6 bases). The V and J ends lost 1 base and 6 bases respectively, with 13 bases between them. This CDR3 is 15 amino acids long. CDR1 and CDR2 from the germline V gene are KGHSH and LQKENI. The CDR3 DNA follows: TGTGCCAGCTCACCACTAGCGGAGGGGAGCAATGAGCAGTTCTTC. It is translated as CASSPLAEGSNEQFF. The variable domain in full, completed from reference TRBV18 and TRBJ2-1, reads NAGVMQNPRHLVRRRGQEARLRCSPMKGHSHVYWYRQLPEEGLKFMVYLQKENIIDESGMPKERFSAEFPKEGPSILRIQQVVRGDSAAYFCASSPLAEGSNEQFFGPGTRLTVL.

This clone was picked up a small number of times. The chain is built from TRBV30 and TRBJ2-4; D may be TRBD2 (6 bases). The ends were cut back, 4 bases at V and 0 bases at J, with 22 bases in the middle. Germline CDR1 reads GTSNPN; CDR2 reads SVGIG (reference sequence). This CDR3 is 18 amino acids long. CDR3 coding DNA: TGTGCCTGGAATCCGGCAGGGTCGGGAGCTCTAGCCAAAAACATTCAGTACTTC. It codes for CAWNPAGSGALAKNIQYF.

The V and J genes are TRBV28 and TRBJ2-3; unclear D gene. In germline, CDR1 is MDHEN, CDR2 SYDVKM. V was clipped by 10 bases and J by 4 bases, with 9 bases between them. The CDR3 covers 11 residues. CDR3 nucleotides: TGTGCCACCTCGAGGCCAGATACGCAGTATTTT. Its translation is CATSRPDTQYF.

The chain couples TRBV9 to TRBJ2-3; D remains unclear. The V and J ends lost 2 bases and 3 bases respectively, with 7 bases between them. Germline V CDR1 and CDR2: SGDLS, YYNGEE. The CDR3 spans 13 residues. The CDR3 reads CASSVSATDTQYF. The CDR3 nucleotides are TGTGCCAGCAGCGTCTCTGCGACAGATACGCAGTATTTT.

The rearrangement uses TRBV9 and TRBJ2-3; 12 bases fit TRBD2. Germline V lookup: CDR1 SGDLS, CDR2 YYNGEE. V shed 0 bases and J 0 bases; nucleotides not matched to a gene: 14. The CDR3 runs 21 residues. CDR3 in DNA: TGTGCCAGCAGCGTAGTAGGCACTCCTTTGGGGACTAGCGGGAGCACAGATACGCAGTATTTT. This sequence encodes CASSVVGTPLGTSGSTDTQYF.

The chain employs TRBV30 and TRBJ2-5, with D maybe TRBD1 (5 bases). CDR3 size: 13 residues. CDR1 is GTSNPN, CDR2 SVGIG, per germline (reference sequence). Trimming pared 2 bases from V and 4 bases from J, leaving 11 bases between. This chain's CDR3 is CAWSSGFVETQYF. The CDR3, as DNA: TGTGCCTGGAGTTCAGGGTTCGTAGAGACCCAGTACTTC.

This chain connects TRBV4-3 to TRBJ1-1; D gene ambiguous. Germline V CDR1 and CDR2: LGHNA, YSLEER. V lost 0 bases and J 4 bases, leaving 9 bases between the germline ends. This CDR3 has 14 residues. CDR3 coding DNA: TGCGCCAGCAGCCAAGATACGGGTACCACTGAAGCTTTCTTT. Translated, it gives CASSQDTGTTEAFF.

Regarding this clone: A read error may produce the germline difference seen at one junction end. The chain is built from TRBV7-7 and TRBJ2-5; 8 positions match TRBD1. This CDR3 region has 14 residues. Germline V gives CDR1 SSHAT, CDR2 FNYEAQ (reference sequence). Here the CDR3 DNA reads TGTGCTAGCAGCTTCAGGGGGCCTCAAGAGACCCAGTACTTC. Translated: CASSFRGPQETQYF.

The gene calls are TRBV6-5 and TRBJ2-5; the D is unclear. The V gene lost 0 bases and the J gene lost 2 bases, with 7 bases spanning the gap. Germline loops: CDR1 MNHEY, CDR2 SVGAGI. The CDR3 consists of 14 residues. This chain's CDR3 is CASSYSTRQETQYF. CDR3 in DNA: TGTGCCAGCAGTTACTCGACCAGGCAAGAGACCCAGTACTTC.

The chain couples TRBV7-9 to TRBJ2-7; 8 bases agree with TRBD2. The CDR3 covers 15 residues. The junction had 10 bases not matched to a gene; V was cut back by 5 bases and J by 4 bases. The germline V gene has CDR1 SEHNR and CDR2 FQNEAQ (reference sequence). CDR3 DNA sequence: TGTGCCAGCAGCCCCCGGGAGGGGGGTCCTTACGAGCAGTACTTC. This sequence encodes CASSPREGGPYEQYF.

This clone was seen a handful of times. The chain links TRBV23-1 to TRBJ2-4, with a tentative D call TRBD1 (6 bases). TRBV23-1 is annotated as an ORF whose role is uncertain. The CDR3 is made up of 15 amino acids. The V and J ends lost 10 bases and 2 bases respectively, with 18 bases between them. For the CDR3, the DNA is TGCGCCACCTCATGGGATAGGGGGACCAAAAACATTCAGTACTTC. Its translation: CATSWDRGTKNIQYF.

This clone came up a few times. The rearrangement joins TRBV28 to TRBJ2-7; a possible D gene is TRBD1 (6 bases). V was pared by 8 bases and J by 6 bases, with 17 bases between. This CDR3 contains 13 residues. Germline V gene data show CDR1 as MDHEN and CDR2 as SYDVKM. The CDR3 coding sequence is TGTGCCAGCGGGGCAATTGACAGGCTCGAGCAGTACTTC. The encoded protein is CASGAIDRLEQYF.

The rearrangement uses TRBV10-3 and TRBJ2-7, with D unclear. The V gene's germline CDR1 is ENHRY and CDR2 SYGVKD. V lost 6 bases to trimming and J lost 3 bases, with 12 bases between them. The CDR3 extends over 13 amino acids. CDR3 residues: CAISHDRFYEQYF. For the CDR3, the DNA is TGTGCCATCAGCCACGATCGGTTCTACGAGCAGTACTTC.

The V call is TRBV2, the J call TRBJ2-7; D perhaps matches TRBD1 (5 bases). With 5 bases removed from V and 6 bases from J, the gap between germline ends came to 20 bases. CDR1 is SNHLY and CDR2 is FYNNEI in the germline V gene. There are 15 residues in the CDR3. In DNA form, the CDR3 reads TGTGCCAGCAGTACCGTTGGGTACAGGTCATCCGAGCAGTACTTC. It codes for CASSTVGYRSSEQYF.

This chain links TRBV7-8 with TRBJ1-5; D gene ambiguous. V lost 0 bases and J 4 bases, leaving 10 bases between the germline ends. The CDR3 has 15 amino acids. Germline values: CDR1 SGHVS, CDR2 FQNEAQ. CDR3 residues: CASSLAEVRNQPQHF. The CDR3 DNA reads TGTGCCAGCAGCTTAGCGGAGGTGAGGAATCAGCCCCAGCATTTT.

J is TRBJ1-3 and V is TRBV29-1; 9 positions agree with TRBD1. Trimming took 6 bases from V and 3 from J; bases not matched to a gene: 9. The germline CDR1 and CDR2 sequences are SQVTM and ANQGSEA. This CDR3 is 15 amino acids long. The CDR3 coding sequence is TGCAGCGTAGCTACCGGGACAGGGAATGGAAACACCATATATTTT. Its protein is CSVATGTGNGNTIYF.

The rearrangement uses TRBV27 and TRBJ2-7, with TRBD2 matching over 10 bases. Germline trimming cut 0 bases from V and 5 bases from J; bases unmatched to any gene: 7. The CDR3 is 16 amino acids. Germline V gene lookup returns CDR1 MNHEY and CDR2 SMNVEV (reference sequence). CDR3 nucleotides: TGTGCCAGCAGTTTATCCTTAGCGGGAGGTAGCCACGAGCAGTACTTC. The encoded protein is CASSLSLAGGSHEQYF.

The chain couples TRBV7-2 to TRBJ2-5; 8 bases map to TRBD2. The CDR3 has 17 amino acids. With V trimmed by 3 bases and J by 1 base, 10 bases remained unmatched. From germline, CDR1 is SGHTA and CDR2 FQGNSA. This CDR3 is CASSFPAGDPVQETQYF. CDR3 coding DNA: TGTGCCAGCAGCTTCCCAGCGGGAGACCCGGTCCAAGAGACCCAGTACTTC.

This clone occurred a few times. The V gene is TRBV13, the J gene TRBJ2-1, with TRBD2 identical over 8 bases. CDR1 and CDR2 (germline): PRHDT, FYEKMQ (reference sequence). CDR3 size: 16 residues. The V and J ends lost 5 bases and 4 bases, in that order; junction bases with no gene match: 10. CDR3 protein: CASSPIREGEYNEQFF. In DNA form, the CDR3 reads TGTGCCAGCAGCCCGATTCGGGAGGGCGAGTACAATGAGCAGTTCTTC.

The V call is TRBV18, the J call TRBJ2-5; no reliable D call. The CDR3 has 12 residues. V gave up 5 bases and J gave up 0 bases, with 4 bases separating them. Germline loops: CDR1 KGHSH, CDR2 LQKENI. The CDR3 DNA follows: TGTGCCAGCTCAACAAACCAAGAGACCCAGTACTTC. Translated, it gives CASSTNQETQYF. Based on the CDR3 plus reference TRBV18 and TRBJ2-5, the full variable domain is NAGVMQNPRHLVRRRGQEARLRCSPMKGHSHVYWYRQLPEEGLKFMVYLQKENIIDESGMPKERFSAEFPKEGPSILRIQQVVRGDSAAYFCASSTNQETQYFGPGTRLLVL.

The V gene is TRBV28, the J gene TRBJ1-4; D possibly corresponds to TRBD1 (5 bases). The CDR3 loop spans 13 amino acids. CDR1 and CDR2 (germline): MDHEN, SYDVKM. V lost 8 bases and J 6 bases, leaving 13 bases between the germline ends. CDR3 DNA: TGTGCCAGCGTACTGGGAGGGGATGAAAAACTGTTTTTT. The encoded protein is CASVLGGDEKLFF.

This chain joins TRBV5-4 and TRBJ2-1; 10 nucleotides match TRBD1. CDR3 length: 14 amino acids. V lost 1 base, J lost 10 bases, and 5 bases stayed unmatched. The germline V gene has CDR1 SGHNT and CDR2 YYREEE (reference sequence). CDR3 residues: CASSLPGTGEEQFF. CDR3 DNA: TGTGCCAGCAGCTTGCCCGGGACAGGGGAAGAGCAGTTCTTC.

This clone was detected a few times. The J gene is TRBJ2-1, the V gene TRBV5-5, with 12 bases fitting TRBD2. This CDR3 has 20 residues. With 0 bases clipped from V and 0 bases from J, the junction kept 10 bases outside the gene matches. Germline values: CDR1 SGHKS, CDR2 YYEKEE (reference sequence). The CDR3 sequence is CASSLVRTSGTRLSYNEQFF. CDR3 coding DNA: TGTGCCAGCAGCTTGGTGCGGACTAGCGGGACTCGGCTCTCCTACAATGAGCAGTTCTTC.

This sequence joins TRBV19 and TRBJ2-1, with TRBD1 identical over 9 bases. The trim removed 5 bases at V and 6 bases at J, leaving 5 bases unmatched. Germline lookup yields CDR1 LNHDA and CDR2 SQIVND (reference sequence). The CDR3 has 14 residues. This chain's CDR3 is CASSSNRGPNEQFF. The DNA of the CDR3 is TGTGCCAGTAGTTCCAACAGGGGGCCCAATGAGCAGTTCTTC.

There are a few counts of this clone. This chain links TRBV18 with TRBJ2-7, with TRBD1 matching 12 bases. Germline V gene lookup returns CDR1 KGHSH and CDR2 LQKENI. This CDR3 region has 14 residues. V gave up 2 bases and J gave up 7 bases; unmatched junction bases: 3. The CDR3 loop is CASSPGTGGDEQYF. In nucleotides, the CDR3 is TGTGCCAGCTCACCAGGGACAGGGGGCGATGAGCAGTACTTC.

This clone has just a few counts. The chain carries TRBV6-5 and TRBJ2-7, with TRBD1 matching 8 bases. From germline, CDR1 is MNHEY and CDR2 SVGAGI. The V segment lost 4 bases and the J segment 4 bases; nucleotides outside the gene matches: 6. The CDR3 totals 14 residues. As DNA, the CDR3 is TGTGCCAGCAGTTTCCGGGACAGGTTTTACGAGCAGTACTTC. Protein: CASSFRDRFYEQYF.

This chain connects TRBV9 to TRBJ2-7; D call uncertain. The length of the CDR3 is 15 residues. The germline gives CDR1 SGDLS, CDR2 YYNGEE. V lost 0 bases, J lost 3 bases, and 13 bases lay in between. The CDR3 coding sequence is TGTGCCAGCAGCGTAGGTAGCACAAACCTCTACGAGCAGTACTTC. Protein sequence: CASSVGSTNLYEQYF.